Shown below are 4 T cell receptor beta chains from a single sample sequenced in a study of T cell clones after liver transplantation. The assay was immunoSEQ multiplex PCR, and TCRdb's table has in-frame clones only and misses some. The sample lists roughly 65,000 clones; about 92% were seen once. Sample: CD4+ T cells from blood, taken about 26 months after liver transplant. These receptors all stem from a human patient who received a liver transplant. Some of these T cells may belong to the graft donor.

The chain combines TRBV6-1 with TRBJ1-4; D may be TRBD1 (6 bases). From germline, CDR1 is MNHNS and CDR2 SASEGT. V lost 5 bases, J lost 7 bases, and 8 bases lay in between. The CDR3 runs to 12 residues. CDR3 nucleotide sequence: TGTGCCAGCAGTACAGGGACTGAAAAACTGTTTTTT. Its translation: CASSTGTEKLFF.

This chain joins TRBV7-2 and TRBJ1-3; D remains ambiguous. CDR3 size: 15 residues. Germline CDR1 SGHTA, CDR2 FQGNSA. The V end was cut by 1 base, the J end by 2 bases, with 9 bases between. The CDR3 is CASSLVGMTGNTIYF. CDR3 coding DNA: TGTGCCAGCAGCTTAGTGGGCATGACTGGAAACACCATATATTTT.

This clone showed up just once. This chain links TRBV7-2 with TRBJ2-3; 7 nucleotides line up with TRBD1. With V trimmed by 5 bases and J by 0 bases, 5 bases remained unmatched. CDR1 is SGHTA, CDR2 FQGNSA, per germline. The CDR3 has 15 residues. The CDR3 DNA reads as TGTGCCAGCAGCCGGGACAGATCTAGCACAGATACGCAGTATTTT. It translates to CASSRDRSSTDTQYF.

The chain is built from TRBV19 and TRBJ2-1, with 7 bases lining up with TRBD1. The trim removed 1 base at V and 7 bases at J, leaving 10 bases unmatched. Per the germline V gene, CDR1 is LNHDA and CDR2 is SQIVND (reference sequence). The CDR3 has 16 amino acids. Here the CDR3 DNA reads TGTGCCAGTAGTATAGGAGGACAGGACTGGGTGAATGAGCAGTTCTTC. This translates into CASSIGGQDWVNEQFF.